This is a list of T cell receptor beta chains from one sample in a study of T cell changes during pregnancy in multiple sclerosis. Repertoires were generated with immunoSEQ multiplex PCR, while TCRdb's copy carries only in-frame clones and drops some. Of around 110,000 clones listed, 90% to 95% are singletons. The input for sequencing was peripheral blood, taken in the third trimester of pregnancy. These receptors all come from a female donor with multiple sclerosis, enrolled in a pregnancy study. CDR3s include the opening cysteine and the closing phenylalanine or tryptophan. D genes are given only for firm matches. A clone size is listed for some rows: how often the clone was seen (once, few, many), or a class if it is expanded.

V,D,size,J,CDR3,DNA
TRBV9,TRBD2,.,TRBJ2-1,CASSVEAGVSYNEQFF,TGTGCCAGCAGCGTAGAGGCGGGAGTGTCCTACAATGAGCAGTTCTTC
TRBV5-1,.,.,TRBJ1-1,CASSIGLMNTEAFF,TGCGCCAGCAGCATAGGACTCATGAACACTGAAGCTTTCTTT
TRBV27,.,.,TRBJ1-1,CASSLSGDTEAFF,TGTGCCAGCAGCCTCTCGGGGGACACTGAAGCTTTCTTT
TRBV16,TRBD1,few,TRBJ1-2,CASSQTGDGYTF,TGTGCCAGCAGCCAGACAGGGGATGGCTACACCTTC
TRBV6-1,TRBD1,.,TRBJ2-1,CASSKQGAEFF,TGTGCCAGCAGCAAACAGGGGGCGGAGTTCTTC
TRBV7-2,TRBD2,.,TRBJ2-3,CASSLVRGLAQDTQYF,TGTGCCAGCAGCTTAGTTCGGGGACTAGCACAAGATACGCAGTATTTT
TRBV19,.,few,TRBJ1-1,CASSEGQGTEAFF,TGTGCCAGTAGTGAGGGGCAGGGGACTGAAGCTTTCTTT
TRBV27,TRBD1,few,TRBJ1-2,CASSPGQDRYGYTF,TGTGCCAGCAGTCCCGGACAGGACCGCTATGGCTACACCTTC
TRBV19,TRBD1,.,TRBJ1-5,CASSETGNERQPQHF,TGTGCCAGTTCCGAGACAGGGAATGAACGTCAGCCCCAGCATTTT
TRBV9,.,once,TRBJ2-7,CASSVDQGVYEQYF,TGTGCCAGCAGCGTAGACCAGGGTGTATACGAGCAGTACTTC
TRBV28,.,.,TRBJ2-7,CASSLSPGNEQYF,TGTGCCAGCAGTTTATCACCGGGGAACGAGCAGTACTTC
TRBV27,TRBD2,.,TRBJ2-2,CAISRSGRGTGELFF,TGTGCCATCTCTAGAAGCGGGAGAGGGACCGGGGAGCTGTTTTTT
TRBV5-1,.,.,TRBJ2-2,CASSLALGRLRELFF,TGCGCCAGCAGCTTGGCCTTAGGGAGGCTCAGGGAGCTGTTTTTT
TRBV10-3,TRBD2,.,TRBJ2-1,CAISEALAGDLYNEQFF,TGTGCCATCAGTGAGGCCCTAGCGGGAGACCTCTACAATGAGCAGTTCTTC
TRBV9,TRBD1,.,TRBJ1-5,CASSAYTGAGQPQHF,TGTGCCAGCAGCGCATATACAGGGGCAGGTCAGCCCCAGCATTTT
TRBV30,.,.,TRBJ1-4,CAWSVQVGEKLFF,TGTGCCTGGAGTGTGCAGGTCGGTGAAAAACTGTTTTTT
TRBV4-1,.,.,TRBJ1-1,CASSQERSGTEAFF,TGCGCCAGCAGCCAGGAACGGTCGGGGACTGAAGCTTTCTTT
TRBV30,TRBD2,.,TRBJ2-2,CAGSGTSGHGTGELFF,TGTGCCGGCTCTGGGACTAGCGGTCATGGCACCGGGGAGCTGTTTTTT
TRBV5-1,.,.,TRBJ2-7,CASSPFGVHEQYF,TGCGCCAGCAGCCCCTTTGGAGTGCACGAGCAGTACTTC
TRBV19,TRBD2,.,TRBJ2-7,CASSIPGRAGEQYF,TGTGCCAGTAGTATCCCCGGGAGGGCAGGCGAGCAGTACTTC
TRBV7-9,TRBD1,.,TRBJ2-7,CASSEGTGEQYF,TGTGCCAGCAGCGAAGGGACAGGGGAACAGTACTTC
TRBV27,TRBD1,.,TRBJ2-7,CASSFRQGSLREQYF,TGTGCCAGCAGTTTCCGACAGGGATCCTTACGGGAGCAGTACTTC
TRBV5-4,.,.,TRBJ2-5,CASSFRGAEETQYF,TGTGCCAGCAGCTTTCGGGGGGCCGAAGAGACCCAGTACTTC
TRBV6-1,.,.,TRBJ2-7,CASNDIAYEQYF,TGTGCCAGCAACGACATCGCCTACGAGCAGTACTTC
TRBV5-8,.,once,TRBJ1-1,CASSSWRTVNTEAFF,TGTGCCAGCAGCTCTTGGAGGACAGTGAACACTGAAGCTTTCTTT
TRBV30,.,.,TRBJ2-5,CAWTQGPGTQYF,TGTGCCTGGACCCAGGGCCCCGGGACCCAGTACTTC
TRBV29-1,TRBD2,.,TRBJ2-2,CSVGLAGGITGELFF,TGCAGCGTTGGACTAGCGGGGGGCATCACCGGGGAGCTGTTTTTT
TRBV5-1,.,.,TRBJ2-3,CASSPQVTPDTQYF,TGCGCCAGCAGCCCACAGGTAACTCCAGATACGCAGTATTTT
TRBV30,.,.,TRBJ1-6,CAWNRRSSYNSPLHF,TGTGCCTGGAATAGGCGGAGCTCCTATAATTCACCCCTCCACTTT
TRBV16,.,.,TRBJ2-3,CASNQRADTQYF,TGTGCCAGCAACCAGAGGGCAGATACGCAGTATTTT
TRBV30,TRBD2,.,TRBJ2-1,CAWSVVQGTSGAYNEQFF,TGTGCCTGGAGTGTGGTGCAGGGGACTAGCGGGGCATACAATGAGCAGTTCTTC
TRBV27,.,.,TRBJ1-1,CASSFRGTEAFF,TGTGCCAGCAGTTTCAGGGGCACTGAAGCTTTCTTT
TRBV2,.,.,TRBJ1-3,CASNPGGNTIYF,TGTGCCAGCAACCCGGGTGGAAACACCATATATTTT
TRBV5-1,.,.,TRBJ2-7,CASSGQHYEQYF,TGCGCCAGCAGCGGACAGCACTACGAGCAGTACTTC
TRBV7-8,.,.,TRBJ1-3,CASSTQGSHSGNTIYF,TGTGCCAGCAGCACCCAGGGCAGCCACTCTGGAAACACCATATATTTT
TRBV27,TRBD1,.,TRBJ1-5,CASSDRGRQPQHF,TGTGCCAGCAGCGACAGGGGACGTCAGCCCCAGCATTTT
TRBV30,.,.,TRBJ2-2,CAWSVNRPAGELFF,TGTGCCTGGAGTGTAAACCGCCCGGCCGGGGAGCTGTTTTTT
TRBV6-1,TRBD1,.,TRBJ1-3,CASSGGQARNTIYF,TGTGCCAGCAGTGGGGGACAGGCGAGAAACACCATATATTTT
TRBV2,TRBD2,.,TRBJ2-5,CASSGLAGGIVGETQYF,TGTGCCAGCAGTGGACTAGCGGGAGGCATAGTAGGAGAGACCCAGTACTTC
TRBV9,.,few,TRBJ1-5,CASSVVRGVSNQPQHF,TGTGCCAGCAGCGTAGTTAGGGGCGTCAGCAATCAGCCCCAGCATTTT
TRBV5-1,TRBD1,.,TRBJ2-1,CASSFSSGQPWTNEQFF,TGCGCCAGCAGCTTCTCATCGGGACAGCCCTGGACGAATGAGCAGTTCTTC
TRBV30,TRBD1,.,TRBJ1-2,CAWSSSTGGPWGYTF,TGTGCCTGGAGTTCTTCGACAGGGGGCCCGTGGGGCTACACCTTC
TRBV28,.,.,TRBJ2-7,CASSEQSPPYEQYF,TGTGCCAGCAGTGAACAGAGTCCCCCCTACGAGCAGTACTTC
TRBV7-9,TRBD1,.,TRBJ2-5,CASSLAGGPNPGTQYF,TGTGCCAGCAGCTTGGCAGGGGGACCTAACCCAGGGACCCAGTACTTC
TRBV10-1,.,once,TRBJ1-1,CASLKGQPRAFF,TGCGCCAGCCTCAAGGGGCAGCCCAGGGCTTTCTTT
TRBV29-1,.,.,TRBJ1-6,CSVGGGGNSPLHF,TGCAGCGTTGGGGGCGGGGGAAATTCACCCCTCCACTTT
TRBV6-1,TRBD1,.,TRBJ2-7,CASSEDRGSYYEQYF,TGTGCCAGCAGTGAGGACAGGGGGTCATACTACGAGCAGTACTTC
TRBV5-6,.,.,TRBJ2-7,CASSSRFTYEQYF,TGTGCCAGCAGCTCCAGATTCACCTACGAGCAGTACTTC
TRBV5-1,.,.,TRBJ1-1,CASSLVRSGNTEAFF,TGCGCCAGCAGCTTGGTGAGGTCGGGGAACACTGAAGCTTTCTTT
TRBV29-1,.,.,TRBJ1-2,CSVKTGGGGYSYTF,TGCAGCGTTAAAACCGGGGGAGGCGGGTATAGCTACACCTTC
TRBV6-5,.,.,TRBJ2-5,CASSYSPGKTQYF,TGTGCCAGCAGTTACTCCCCAGGGAAGACCCAGTACTTC
TRBV27,TRBD2,.,TRBJ2-1,CASSSPLAGAYNEQFF,TGTGCCAGCAGTTCGCCGCTAGCGGGAGCCTACAATGAGCAGTTCTTC
TRBV7-8,.,.,TRBJ1-1,CASSPVRTENTEAFF,TGTGCCAGCAGCCCGGTCCGGACAGAGAACACTGAAGCTTTCTTT
TRBV11-2,.,.,TRBJ1-1,CASSFGGSWANTEAFF,TGTGCCAGCAGCTTTGGGGGCAGTTGGGCGAACACTGAAGCTTTCTTT
TRBV29-1,.,.,TRBJ2-2,CSVDSGNTGELFF,TGCAGCGTTGATAGCGGGAACACCGGGGAGCTGTTTTTT